The 15 T cell receptor beta chains below were found in one sample sequenced in a study of Graves' ophthalmopathy and Graves' hyperthyroidism. RNA transcripts yielded amplified TCR beta CDR3 regions. RT-PCR with HTBI primers came first, then second-round multiplex PCR. MiXCR was run by TCRdb on the multiplex PCR reads, yielding one entry per CDR3 protein. The table shows just over 600,000 distinct CDR3 sequences, with about 24% occurring only once. Source material: peripheral blood. The source is a woman aged 18-29 years with stable Graves' hyperthyroidism. Some clones in this sample may be carry-over from other donors' samples.

This clonotype has just a few counts. The chain couples TRBV18 to TRBJ2-7; D remains unclear. The CDR3 has 12 residues. Germline CDR1 reads KGHSH; CDR2 reads LQKENI. V was pared by 1 base and J by 5 bases, with 6 bases between. This CDR3 is CASSPRQNEQYF. DNA of the CDR3: TGTGCCAGCTCACCACGGCAGAACGAGCAGTACTTC. Full variable domain (missing parts from reference TRBV18 and TRBJ2-7): NAGVMQNPRHLVRRRGQEARLRCSPMKGHSHVYWYRQLPEEGLKFMVYLQKENIIDESGMPKERFSAEFPKEGPSILRIQQVVRGDSAAYFCASSPRQNEQYFGPGTRLTVT.

The gene calls are TRBV6-1 and TRBJ2-7; 9 positions agree with TRBD2. Looked up from germline, CDR1 is MNHNS and CDR2 is SASEGT. The V and J ends lost 9 bases and 0 bases, in that order; junction bases with no gene match: 3. The CDR3 has 13 residues. Here the CDR3 reads CASCGGVSYEQYF. CDR3 nucleotides: TGTGCCAGTTGCGGGGGGGTCTCCTACGAGCAGTACTTC.

This clonotype was observed many times. This chain uses TRBV19 with TRBJ1-1; D call uncertain. Trimming left V 3 bases short and J 6 bases short, with 14 bases between. This CDR3 has 14 amino acids. Looked up from germline, CDR1 is LNHDA and CDR2 is SQIVND (reference sequence). The CDR3 region is CASSIPEGLAEAFF. The CDR3 coding sequence is TGTGCCAGTAGTATTCCGGAAGGGCTCGCTGAAGCTTTCTTT. The variable domain in full, completed from reference TRBV19 and TRBJ1-1, reads DGGITQSPKYLFRKEGQNVTLSCEQNLNHDAMYWYRQDPGQGLRLIYYSQIVNDFQKGDIAEGYSVSREKKESFPLTVTSAQKNPTAFYLCASSIPEGLAEAFFGQGTRLTVV.

This clonotype was recorded only once. No conserved phenylalanine or tryptophan ends this CDR3, so it is likely a read error. The rearrangement joins TRBV7-6 to TRBJ2-3; TRBD1 agrees at 7 bases. The V gene end was trimmed by 5 bases and the J gene end by 5 bases; junction bases not matched to a gene: 7. Germline V lookup: CDR1 SGHVS, CDR2 FNYEAQ. The CDR3 is 14 residues long. The CDR3 protein is CASSRDSFKDTQYS. DNA of the CDR3: TGTGCCAGCAGCAGGGACAGCTTCAAAGATACGCAGTATTCT.

This clonotype occurred many times. This chain uses TRBV6-5 with TRBJ2-2, with D possibly being TRBD1 or TRBD2 (5 bases each). CDR3 length equals 16 residues. Germline loops: CDR1 MNHEY, CDR2 SVGAGI. The V end lost 4 bases, the J end lost 3 bases, and 15 bases lay between the germline ends. CDR3 in DNA: TGTGCCAGCAGTTTAGCTTCCGGGGCCTACACCGGGGAGCTGTTTTTT. Its protein product is CASSLASGAYTGELFF.

This clonotype was detected many times. The chain carries TRBV20-1 and TRBJ2-7; no clear D. The V and J ends lost 6 bases and 3 bases respectively, with 9 bases between them. Germline CDR1 DFQATT, CDR2 SNEGSKA (reference sequence). This CDR3 has 11 residues. Here the CDR3 reads CSAFDDYEQYF. CDR3 in DNA: TGCAGTGCCTTTGACGACTACGAGCAGTACTTC.

At least ten counts were recorded for this clonotype. The V call is TRBV13, the J call TRBJ2-2, with D possibly being TRBD1 (6 bases). V was cut by 3 bases and J by 4 bases, with 15 bases left in between. The CDR3 length is 16 residues. CDR1 is PRHDT and CDR2 is FYEKMQ in the germline V gene (reference sequence). The CDR3 nucleotides read TGTGCCAGCAGCTTGTGGTTAACAGGGCTCACCGGGGAGCTGTTTTTT. It codes for CASSLWLTGLTGELFF.

The gene calls are TRBV27 and TRBJ2-7, with a possible D match to TRBD1 (6 bases). CDR3 length equals 17 residues. Germline CDR1 reads MNHEY; CDR2 reads SMNVEV (reference sequence). Deletions cut 6 bases from V and 3 bases from J, with 24 bases between. This CDR3 reads CASSEMASGTLSYEQYF. The CDR3 DNA is TGTGCCAGCAGCGAAATGGCCTCGGGGACACTCAGCTACGAGCAGTACTTC.

There are a few counts of this clonotype. This chain joins TRBV6-1 and TRBJ2-7; 7 nucleotides match TRBD2. Germline CDR1 is MNHNS and CDR2 is SASEGT. V dropped 4 bases and J dropped 0; count of bases not matched to a gene: 6. There are 15 residues in the CDR3. In DNA form, the CDR3 reads TGTGCCAGCAGTGTCGGGGGGACCCTCTCCTACGAGCAGTACTTC. Its protein is CASSVGGTLSYEQYF.

This clonotype showed up many times. The chain carries TRBV4-1 and TRBJ2-7; D is ambiguous. The CDR3 extends over 17 amino acids. Per the germline V gene, CDR1 is MGHRA and CDR2 is YSYEKL. The V gene lost 0 bases and the J gene lost 3 bases, with 18 bases spanning the gap. CDR3 region: CASSQDSQAWSIYEQYF. For the CDR3, the DNA is TGCGCCAGCAGCCAAGATTCGCAGGCTTGGAGTATCTACGAGCAGTACTTC.

The J gene is TRBJ2-5, the V gene TRBV6-1; weak D call: TRBD1 (8 bases). Trimming removed 5 bases at V and 7 bases at J, with 17 bases between. In germline, CDR1 is MNHNS, CDR2 SASEGT. The CDR3 is 14 amino acids. CDR3 region: CASSIQGAGVTQYF. CDR3 coding DNA: TGTGCCAGCAGTATTCAGGGGGCGGGGGTGACCCAGTACTTC.

This clonotype appeared many times. This chain uses TRBV28 with TRBJ2-7; 7 bases line up with TRBD2. CDR3 length: 12 residues. The germline gives CDR1 MDHEN, CDR2 SYDVKM. After removal of 10 bases from V and 2 bases from J, the junction contained 5 bases not matched to a gene. The CDR3 bases are TGTGCCACCACGGGGGGTCCCTACGAGCAGTACTTC. This encodes CATTGGPYEQYF.

The table lists this clonotype with many counts. The CDR3 sequence is CAISGTGEYEQYF. CDR3 bases: TGTGCCATCAGCGGAACAGGGGAGTACGAGCAGTACTTC. The rearrangement uses TRBV10-3 and TRBJ2-7, with 7 bases identical to TRBD1. The CDR3 totals 13 residues. The junction had 6 bases not matched to a gene; V was cut back by 6 bases and J by 4 bases. Germline CDR1 ENHRY, CDR2 SYGVKD.

The chain combines TRBV20-1 with TRBJ1-1, with 7 bases matching TRBD1. This CDR3 is built from 14 residues. Germline V CDR1 and CDR2: DFQATT, SNEGSKA (reference sequence). The junction had 8 bases not matched to a gene; V was cut back by 1 base and J by 6 bases. The CDR3: CSARALQGSPEAFF. CDR3 in DNA: TGCAGTGCTAGAGCACTACAGGGGTCACCTGAAGCTTTCTTT.

This clonotype was counted ten times or more. The rearrangement links TRBV28 to TRBJ2-5; 8 bases match TRBD2. Looked up from germline, CDR1 is MDHEN and CDR2 is SYDVKM. Germline trimming cut 10 bases from V and 5 bases from J; bases unmatched to any gene: 9. This CDR3 is built from 13 residues. CDR3 amino acids: CATSGGGLETQYF. CDR3 in DNA: TGTGCCACCTCCGGGGGGGGTCTTGAGACCCAGTACTTC.